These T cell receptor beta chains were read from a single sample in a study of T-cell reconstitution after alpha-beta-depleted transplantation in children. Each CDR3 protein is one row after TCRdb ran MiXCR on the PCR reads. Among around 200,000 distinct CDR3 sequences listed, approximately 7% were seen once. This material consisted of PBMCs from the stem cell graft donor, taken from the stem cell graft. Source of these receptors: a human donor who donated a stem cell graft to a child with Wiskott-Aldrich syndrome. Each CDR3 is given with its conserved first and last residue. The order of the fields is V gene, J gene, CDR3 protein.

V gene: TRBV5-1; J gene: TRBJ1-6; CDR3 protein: CASSNRDSYNSPLHF
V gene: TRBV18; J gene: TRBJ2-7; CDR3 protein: CASSPRQGGTYEQYF
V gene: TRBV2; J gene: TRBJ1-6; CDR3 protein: CASAGGNSPLHF
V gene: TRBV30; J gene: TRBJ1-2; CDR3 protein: CAWSHGVDYGYTF
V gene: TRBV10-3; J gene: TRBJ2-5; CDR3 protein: CAISRVKEETQYF
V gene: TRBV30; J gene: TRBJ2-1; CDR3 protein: CAWSPDRGSYNEQFF
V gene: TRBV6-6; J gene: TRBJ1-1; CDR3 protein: CASSDGMNTEAFF
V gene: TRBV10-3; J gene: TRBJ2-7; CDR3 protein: CAISGNEEQYF
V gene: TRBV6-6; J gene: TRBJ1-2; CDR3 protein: CASSAGVYGYTF
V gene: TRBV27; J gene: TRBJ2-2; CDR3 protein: CASSLLLLAGGPNGELFF
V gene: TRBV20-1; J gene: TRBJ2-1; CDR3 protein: CSASVVGLFNEQFF
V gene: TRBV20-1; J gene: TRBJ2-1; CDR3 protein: CSARKIDSYNEQFF
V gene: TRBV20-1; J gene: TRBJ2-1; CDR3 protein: CSARDPGTSIIPGEQFF
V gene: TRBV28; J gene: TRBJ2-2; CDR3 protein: CAIGGTATTGELFF
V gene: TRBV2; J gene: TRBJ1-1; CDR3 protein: CASGEHPFTEAFF
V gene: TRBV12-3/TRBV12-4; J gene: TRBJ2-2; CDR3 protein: CASSLGLAGTGELFF
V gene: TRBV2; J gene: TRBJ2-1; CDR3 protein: CASSDVGLAGEGNEQFF
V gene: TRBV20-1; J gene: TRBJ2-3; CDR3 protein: CSASARRGVENTQYF
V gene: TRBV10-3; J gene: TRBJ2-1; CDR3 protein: CATWGKGSEENVQFF
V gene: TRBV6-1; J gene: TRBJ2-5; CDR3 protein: CASKEGLARETQYF
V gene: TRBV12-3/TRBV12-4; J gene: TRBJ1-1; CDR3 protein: CASTQLTDTEAFF
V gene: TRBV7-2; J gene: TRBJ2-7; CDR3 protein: CASSLAGGANEQYF
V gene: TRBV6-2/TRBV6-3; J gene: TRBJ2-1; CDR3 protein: CASSYVEGYEQFF
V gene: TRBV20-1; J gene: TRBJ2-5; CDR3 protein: CSAPWGSRQETQYF
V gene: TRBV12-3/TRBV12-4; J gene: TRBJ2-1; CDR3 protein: CASSPPRGIYNEQFF
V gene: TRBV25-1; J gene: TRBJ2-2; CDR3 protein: CASSDQDRGYTGELFF
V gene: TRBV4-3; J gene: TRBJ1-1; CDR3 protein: CASSQDSRGAEAFF
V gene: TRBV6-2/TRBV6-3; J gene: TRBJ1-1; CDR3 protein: CASTGTGVLNTEAFF
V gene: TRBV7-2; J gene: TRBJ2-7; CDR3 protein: CASSRIAGGYEQYF
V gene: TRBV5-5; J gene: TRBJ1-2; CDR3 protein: CASSLETFYGYTF
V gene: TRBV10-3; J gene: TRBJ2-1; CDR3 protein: CAISPDRDNEQFF
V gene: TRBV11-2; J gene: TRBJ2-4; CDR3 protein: CASSSSWGLQASKNIQYF
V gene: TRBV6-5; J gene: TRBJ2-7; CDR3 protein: CASSSLTGVSYEQYF
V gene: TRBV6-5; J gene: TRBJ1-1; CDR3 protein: CASSSTRQGGNTEAFF
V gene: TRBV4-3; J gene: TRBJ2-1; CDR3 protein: CASSQEGEQFF
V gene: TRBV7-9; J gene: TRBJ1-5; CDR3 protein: CASSLGGSDQPQHF
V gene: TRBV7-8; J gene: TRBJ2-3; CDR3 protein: CASSLGRAGLDRDTQYF
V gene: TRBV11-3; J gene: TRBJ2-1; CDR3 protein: CASSPGRTGVRYNEQFF
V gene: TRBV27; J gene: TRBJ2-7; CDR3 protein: CASSRDRGKQYF
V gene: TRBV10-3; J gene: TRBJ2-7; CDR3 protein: CAISASPRLARLYEQYF
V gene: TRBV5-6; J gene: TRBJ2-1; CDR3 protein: CASSLFEGGPAYNEQFF
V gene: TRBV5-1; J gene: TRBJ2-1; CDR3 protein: CASSLLLQGSYNEQFF
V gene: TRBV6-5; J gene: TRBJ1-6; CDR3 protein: CASSYTVAGYSPLHF
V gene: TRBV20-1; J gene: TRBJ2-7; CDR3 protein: CSAIFQTDEQYF
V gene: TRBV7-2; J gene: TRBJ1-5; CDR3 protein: CASSQLFRESNQPQHF
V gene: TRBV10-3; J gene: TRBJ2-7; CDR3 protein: CAISESRGFNEQYF
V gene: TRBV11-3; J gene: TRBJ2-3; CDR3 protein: CASSATGRTDTQYF
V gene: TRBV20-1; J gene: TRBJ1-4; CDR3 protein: CSADRGNEKLFF
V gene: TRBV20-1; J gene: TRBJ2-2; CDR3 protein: CSARDPGGTGELFF
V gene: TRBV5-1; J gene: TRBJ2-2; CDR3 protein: CASRLESGELFF
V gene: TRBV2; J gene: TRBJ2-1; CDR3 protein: CASSDGGGAPYNEQFF
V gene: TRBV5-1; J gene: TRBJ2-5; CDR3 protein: CASSGQGIETQYF
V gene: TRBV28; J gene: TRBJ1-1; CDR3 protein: CASSSFPEAFF